This is a list of T cell receptor beta chains from one sample in a study of cytomegalovirus exposure and HLA in healthy donors. Profiled with immunoSEQ multiplex PCR; TCRdb holds only in-frame clones, not every one. The sample has 110,000 to 150,000 clones; about 82% are singletons. The source material was PBMCs. Receptors were obtained from a male donor in good health and CMV-seronegative. Each CDR3 is given without its conserved first and last residue. Fields, in order: CDR3 protein, V gene, CDR3 length, clone size, D gene. The D gene is left open where the match is weak. Clone sizes are given selectively: once, few, many, or a class where the clone is expanded.

ARSCRGGQQY,TRBV5-3,10,.,.
ASSSHRQQEAF,TRBV27,11,.,.
ASSEWTGNTEAF,TRBV27,12,.,TRBD1
ASKTGADTQY,TRBV27,10,.,TRBD1
ASSPGRQSSGYT,TRBV6-1,12,once,.
ASSLTRNHYEQY,TRBV5-8,12,once,.
ASSPPVVLNTGELF,TRBV7-2,14,.,.
ASSQGSNQPQH,TRBV28,11,once,.
ASSLEQTGELF,TRBV7-9,11,.,.
ASSPLAGGGEQF,TRBV18,12,once,TRBD2
ASSTGFREQY,TRBV19,10,once,.
SATPGVNYGYT,TRBV29-1,11,.,.
ASSSRQGTRYGYT,TRBV7-6,13,.,TRBD1
ASSLGLGLETQY,TRBV2,12,.,TRBD2
ASSVSIGGFTEAF,TRBV9,13,.,.
ASSSPGQGGYGYT,TRBV5-6,13,.,TRBD1
ASSFGGGDEQY,TRBV7-8,11,once,.
ASSELGQGAKNTQY,TRBV5-6,14,.,TRBD1
ASSLGGTAPNYGYT,TRBV7-3,14,.,.
ASSVEARGAGEKLF,TRBV9,14,.,.
ASTSPGTGGATNEKLF,TRBV19,16,.,TRBD1
ASSVHTSYEQY,TRBV7-9,11,.,.
ASSLGSGQGAWEQY,TRBV7-9,14,.,TRBD1
ASSQRGSEPTDTQY,TRBV4-1,14,.,.
ASSQDRGKYNEQF,TRBV4-2,13,.,.
ASSLGQGGYEQY,TRBV5-1,12,once,.
ASSYDRGYEQY,TRBV7-9,11,few,TRBD1
ASSLGGEGGVDTDTQY,TRBV13,16,.,TRBD2
AISPGQGNTGELF,TRBV10-3,13,.,TRBD1